The rows below give T cell receptor beta chains drawn from one sample of a study of blood T cell repertoires in COVID-19. Sequenced by immunoSEQ multiplex PCR; TCRdb stores in-frame clones only, minus some. The table includes approximately 470,000 clones, around 90% detected once. Sequencing input: PBMCs or T cells enriched from blood (not recorded which). The origin of the receptors is a woman aged 18 to 35 who had recovered from COVID-19. CDR3s include the opening cysteine and the closing phenylalanine or tryptophan. A D gene is named only where the DNA matches it firmly. Clone size is given for some rows only: seen once, a few or many times, or a class if the clone is expanded.

CDR3 protein: CASSLGQTTYEQYF; CDR3 DNA: TGTGCCAGCAGCTTGGGACAGACCACCTACGAGCAGTACTTC; J gene: TRBJ2-7; V gene: TRBV13; clone size: -; D gene: TRBD1
CDR3 protein: CASSELRGIQYF; CDR3 DNA: TGTGCCAGCAGTGAGTTAAGGGGGATTCAGTACTTC; J gene: TRBJ2-7; V gene: TRBV2; clone size: -; D gene: -
CDR3 protein: CSGNRDRTEAFF; CDR3 DNA: TGCAGCGGGAACAGGGATCGGACTGAAGCTTTCTTT; J gene: TRBJ1-1; V gene: TRBV29-1; clone size: -; D gene: -
CDR3 protein: CASSMPQGGYTF; CDR3 DNA: TGTGCCAGCAGCATGCCGCAGGGGGGCTACACCTTC; J gene: TRBJ1-2; V gene: TRBV11-2; clone size: -; D gene: -
CDR3 protein: CASSSRGWTYSNQPQHF; CDR3 DNA: TGTGCCAGCAGCTCTCGGGGGTGGACCTATAGCAATCAGCCCCAGCATTTT; J gene: TRBJ1-5; V gene: TRBV5-6; clone size: few; D gene: -
CDR3 protein: CASSTGGRHQPQHF; CDR3 DNA: TGTGCCAGCTCGACAGGGGGCAGGCATCAGCCCCAGCATTTT; J gene: TRBJ1-5; V gene: TRBV19; clone size: -; D gene: TRBD1
CDR3 protein: CASSAELRTDTQYF; CDR3 DNA: TGTGCCAGCAGTGCCGAACTTCGCACAGATACGCAGTATTTT; J gene: TRBJ2-3; V gene: TRBV2; clone size: -; D gene: -
CDR3 protein: CASNLGSPEGYTF; CDR3 DNA: TGTGCCAGCAACCTCGGGAGCCCGGAAGGCTACACCTTC; J gene: TRBJ1-2; V gene: TRBV2; clone size: -; D gene: -
CDR3 protein: CASSLVAEAESGYTF; CDR3 DNA: TGTGCCAGCAGCTTAGTGGCCGAGGCCGAGAGTGGCTACACCTTC; J gene: TRBJ1-2; V gene: TRBV7-9; clone size: -; D gene: -
CDR3 protein: CASSQVTVSTDTQYF; CDR3 DNA: TGCGCCAGCAGCCAAGTGACAGTGAGCACAGATACGCAGTATTTT; J gene: TRBJ2-3; V gene: TRBV4-1; clone size: once; D gene: -
CDR3 protein: CASSLTLSTYNEQFF; CDR3 DNA: TGTGCCAGCAGCCTGACACTCTCAACCTACAATGAGCAGTTCTTC; J gene: TRBJ2-1; V gene: TRBV7-8; clone size: -; D gene: -
CDR3 protein: CASSYRDRFNEQFF; CDR3 DNA: TGTGCCAGCAGCTACCGGGACAGGTTCAATGAGCAGTTCTTC; J gene: TRBJ2-1; V gene: TRBV7-2; clone size: -; D gene: TRBD1
CDR3 protein: CASSLDGGVYEQYF; CDR3 DNA: TGTGCCAGCAGCTTAGATGGAGGAGTCTACGAGCAGTACTTC; J gene: TRBJ2-7; V gene: TRBV7-9; clone size: -; D gene: -
CDR3 protein: CASRRGGVYGYTF; CDR3 DNA: TGTGCCAGCAGGAGAGGGGGGGTATATGGCTACACCTTC; J gene: TRBJ1-2; V gene: TRBV12-3/TRBV12-4; clone size: -; D gene: -
CDR3 protein: CASSQDLAAASSGQYF; CDR3 DNA: TGTGCCAGCAGCCAAGATTTGGCAGCGGCATCTTCCGGGCAGTACTTC; J gene: TRBJ2-7; V gene: TRBV3-1/TRBV3-2; clone size: -; D gene: -
CDR3 protein: CASEALSGANVLTF; CDR3 DNA: TGTGCCAGCGAAGCTCTCTCTGGGGCCAACGTCCTGACTTTC; J gene: TRBJ2-6; V gene: TRBV5-6; clone size: -; D gene: -
CDR3 protein: CASSILTGREQFF; CDR3 DNA: TGTGCCAGCAGCATCTTGACAGGTCGAGAGCAGTTCTTC; J gene: TRBJ2-1; V gene: TRBV13; clone size: -; D gene: -
CDR3 protein: CASRKLSGGVTDTQYF; CDR3 DNA: TGCGCCAGCAGAAAACTGTCAGGCGGGGTCACAGATACGCAGTATTTT; J gene: TRBJ2-3; V gene: TRBV5-1; clone size: -; D gene: -
CDR3 protein: CASSQVGGAYNSPLHF; CDR3 DNA: TGTGCCAGCAGCCAAGTTGGAGGTGCCTATAATTCACCCCTCCACTTT; J gene: TRBJ1-6; V gene: TRBV3-1/TRBV3-2; clone size: -; D gene: -
CDR3 protein: CASSQRSSGDEKLFF; CDR3 DNA: TGTGCCAGCAGCCAGAGGTCGAGTGGAGATGAAAAACTGTTTTTT; J gene: TRBJ1-4; V gene: TRBV28; clone size: -; D gene: -
CDR3 protein: CASTREPPVGTEAFF; CDR3 DNA: TGTGCCTCGACCCGGGAACCCCCCGTCGGCACTGAAGCTTTCTTT; J gene: TRBJ1-1; V gene: TRBV30; clone size: few; D gene: -
CDR3 protein: CASSTTGSSTDTQYF; CDR3 DNA: TGTGCCAGCAGTACTACAGGGAGTAGCACAGATACGCAGTATTTT; J gene: TRBJ2-3; V gene: TRBV6-5; clone size: -; D gene: -
CDR3 protein: CAWHNTNSGNTIYF; CDR3 DNA: TGTGCCTGGCATAACACCAACTCTGGAAACACCATATATTTT; J gene: TRBJ1-3; V gene: TRBV30; clone size: -; D gene: -
CDR3 protein: CAISPEVDSRTPLHF; CDR3 DNA: TGTGCCATCAGTCCGGAGGTTGATTCCCGGACACCCCTCCACTTT; J gene: TRBJ1-6; V gene: TRBV10-3; clone size: -; D gene: -
CDR3 protein: CASSLALGQGARSGELFF; CDR3 DNA: TGTGCCAGCAGCTTAGCGCTTGGACAGGGGGCGCGATCCGGGGAGCTGTTTTTT; J gene: TRBJ2-2; V gene: TRBV7-2; clone size: -; D gene: TRBD1
CDR3 protein: CAAQDRRGTEAFF; CDR3 DNA: TGTGCCGCCCAGGACCGGCGGGGCACTGAAGCTTTCTTT; J gene: TRBJ1-1; V gene: TRBV19; clone size: few; D gene: -
CDR3 protein: CASSDDRGPNTGELFF; CDR3 DNA: TGCGCCAGCAGCGACGACAGGGGGCCCAACACCGGGGAGCTGTTTTTT; J gene: TRBJ2-2; V gene: TRBV4-1; clone size: once; D gene: TRBD1
CDR3 protein: CASSLRQANEKLFF; CDR3 DNA: TGCGCCAGCAGCTTGAGGCAGGCTAATGAAAAACTGTTTTTT; J gene: TRBJ1-4; V gene: TRBV5-1; clone size: -; D gene: -
CDR3 protein: CASSSGQGLNTEAFF; CDR3 DNA: TGTGCCAGCAGTTCGGGACAGGGATTGAACACTGAAGCTTTCTTT; J gene: TRBJ1-1; V gene: TRBV27; clone size: -; D gene: TRBD1
CDR3 protein: CASSLTGNSPLHF; CDR3 DNA: TGTGCCAGCTCATTGACAGGGAATTCACCCCTCCACTTT; J gene: TRBJ1-6; V gene: TRBV18; clone size: few; D gene: TRBD1
CDR3 protein: CASSRGQGLNQPQHF; CDR3 DNA: TGTGCCAGCAGCCGGGGACAGGGGCTCAATCAGCCCCAGCATTTT; J gene: TRBJ1-5; V gene: TRBV5-4; clone size: -; D gene: TRBD1
CDR3 protein: CATSRDLSEAFF; CDR3 DNA: TGTGCCACCAGCAGAGATTTATCTGAAGCTTTCTTT; J gene: TRBJ1-1; V gene: TRBV15; clone size: -; D gene: -
CDR3 protein: CATSDSGYRDNEQFF; CDR3 DNA: TGTGCCACCAGTGATTCTGGGTACAGGGACAATGAGCAGTTCTTC; J gene: TRBJ2-1; V gene: TRBV24-1; clone size: -; D gene: -
CDR3 protein: CASSPRRESSYNEQFF; CDR3 DNA: TGTGCCAGCAGCCCGCGGCGGGAGAGCTCCTACAATGAGCAGTTCTTC; J gene: TRBJ2-1; V gene: TRBV5-8; clone size: once; D gene: TRBD2
CDR3 protein: CASSQAAGGASNSPLHF; CDR3 DNA: TGTGCCAGCAGCCAGGCTGCTGGAGGGGCCTCCAATTCACCCCTCCACTTT; J gene: TRBJ1-6; V gene: TRBV3-1/TRBV3-2; clone size: few; D gene: -
CDR3 protein: CASSEGLPGQVNYGYTF; CDR3 DNA: TGCGCCAGCAGCGAGGGGCTACCGGGACAGGTTAACTATGGCTACACCTTC; J gene: TRBJ1-2; V gene: TRBV5-1; clone size: -; D gene: TRBD1
CDR3 protein: CASSQEGFTSSYEQYF; CDR3 DNA: TGTGCCAGCAGCCAAGAGGGATTTACTAGCTCCTACGAGCAGTACTTC; J gene: TRBJ2-7; V gene: TRBV3-1/TRBV3-2; clone size: -; D gene: -
CDR3 protein: CASSYRAGHTEAFF; CDR3 DNA: TGTGCCAGCAGTTACCGGGCAGGGCACACTGAAGCTTTCTTT; J gene: TRBJ1-1; V gene: TRBV6-2/TRBV6-3; clone size: -; D gene: -
CDR3 protein: CASSPTGTRNLYGYTF; CDR3 DNA: TGTGCCAGCAGTCCGACAGGGACCCGTAACCTCTATGGCTACACCTTC; J gene: TRBJ1-2; V gene: TRBV7-8; clone size: -; D gene: TRBD1
CDR3 protein: CASASQGGYGYTF; CDR3 DNA: TGCGCCAGCGCTTCTCAAGGCGGATATGGCTACACCTTC; J gene: TRBJ1-2; V gene: TRBV5-1; clone size: -; D gene: -
CDR3 protein: CASSEQGNSPLHF; CDR3 DNA: TGTGCCAGCAGTGAACAGGGAAATTCACCCCTCCACTTT; J gene: TRBJ1-6; V gene: TRBV2; clone size: -; D gene: -
CDR3 protein: CASSLKRGTDTEAFF; CDR3 DNA: TGTGCCAGCAGCTTAAAAAGGGGTACGGACACTGAAGCTTTCTTT; J gene: TRBJ1-1; V gene: TRBV7-2; clone size: -; D gene: -
CDR3 protein: CASTIYGGDIQYF; CDR3 DNA: TGTGCCAGCACCATTTACGGGGGGGACATTCAGTACTTC; J gene: TRBJ2-4; V gene: TRBV11-2; clone size: -; D gene: TRBD2
CDR3 protein: CASSSAGEGPNEQFF; CDR3 DNA: TGTGCCAGCAGTTCCGCGGGGGAGGGACCCAATGAGCAGTTCTTC; J gene: TRBJ2-1; V gene: TRBV25-1; clone size: -; D gene: TRBD2
CDR3 protein: CSVTQGALGYTF; CDR3 DNA: TGCAGCGTTACTCAGGGGGCCTTGGGCTACACCTTC; J gene: TRBJ1-2; V gene: TRBV29-1; clone size: -; D gene: TRBD1
CDR3 protein: CASRRQDNQPQHF; CDR3 DNA: TGTGCCAGCAGGCGACAAGACAATCAGCCCCAGCATTTT; J gene: TRBJ1-5; V gene: TRBV12-3/TRBV12-4; clone size: -; D gene: -
CDR3 protein: CASSLGQGWEKLFF; CDR3 DNA: TGCGCCAGCAGCCTCGGACAGGGTTGGGAAAAACTGTTTTTT; J gene: TRBJ1-4; V gene: TRBV5-1; clone size: -; D gene: TRBD1
CDR3 protein: CASSVSRDSDSPLHF; CDR3 DNA: TGTGCCAGCAGCGTAAGCCGGGACAGTGATTCACCCCTCCACTTT; J gene: TRBJ1-6; V gene: TRBV9; clone size: -; D gene: TRBD1
CDR3 protein: CASSLQGGSYNSPLHF; CDR3 DNA: TGCGCCAGCAGCTTGCAGGGTGGCTCCTATAATTCACCCCTCCACTTT; J gene: TRBJ1-6; V gene: TRBV5-1; clone size: -; D gene: -
CDR3 protein: CASRGDREDTEAFF; CDR3 DNA: TGTGCCAGCAGAGGGGACAGGGAAGACACTGAAGCTTTCTTT; J gene: TRBJ1-1; V gene: TRBV6-4; clone size: once; D gene: TRBD1
CDR3 protein: CAISEPDGKGTDTQYF; CDR3 DNA: TGTGCCATCAGTGAGCCCGACGGGAAAGGCACAGATACGCAGTATTTT; J gene: TRBJ2-3; V gene: TRBV10-3; clone size: once; D gene: -
CDR3 protein: CASAGTHYEQYF; CDR3 DNA: TGTGCCAGCGCGGGAACACACTACGAGCAGTACTTC; J gene: TRBJ2-7; V gene: TRBV6-5; clone size: -; D gene: -
CDR3 protein: CASSVRGEGVNNEQFF; CDR3 DNA: TGTGCCAGCAGCGTCAGAGGGGAGGGGGTGAACAATGAGCAGTTCTTC; J gene: TRBJ2-1; V gene: TRBV9; clone size: -; D gene: -